Ten or more counts support the clone carrying this TCR beta chain. As yet, its antigen is unknown. The data were taken from a study of regulatory T cells in long-lasting Graves disease. About the study: Patients with persistent Graves' disease had over 5 years of antithyroid drugs and persistent TSH receptor antibodies.

The V and J ends lost 0 bases and 5 bases respectively, with 13 bases between them. This CDR3 has 15 residues. CDR1 is LGHDT, CDR2 YNNKEL, per germline (reference sequence). Sample time point: persistent/refractory GD, antithyroid drugs over 5 years with positive TRAb. Preparation of the TCR library used RNA extracted from PBMCs. HTBI primers from iRepertoire and Arm-PCR of CDR3 regions yielded the TCR beta libraries. How the authors handled the data: Gene usage covered 62 TRBV and some 13 TRBJ segments. MiXCR, run by TCRdb on the multiplex PCR reads, gives a single entry per CDR3 protein. The V and J calls and clone size come from TCRdb's table, not from the authors' own analysis. The sample has about 470,000 distinct CDR3 sequences; 20% are singletons. General observations from the study: Lower TCR diversity characterized persistent Graves' patients relative to newly diagnosed patients. It was in persistent disease that TRBV28, TRBJ1-2 and TRBJ2-5 were favored.

Specimen: peripheral blood mononuclear cells (PBMCs), collected when the disease was refractory, from a patient treated with antithyroid drugs. The sequence derives from a female donor with Graves disease. The V and J genes are TRBV3-1 and TRBJ2-5; D not certain. CDR3: CASSQDGLGRETQYF. The CDR3, as DNA: TGTGCCAGCAGCCAAGATGGGCTGGGTCGGGAGACCCAGTACTTC.